This T cell receptor (beta chain) was profiled in a study of T cells in Graves' hyperthyroidism and ophthalmopathy. Hyperthyroidism patients were newly diagnosed, had disease duration under 2 months, and were aged 18 to 65 years. The diagnostic basis comprised clinical symptoms, serum thyroxine and TRAb, thyroid ultrasound and orbital computed tomography. Study-wide points: Before onset, by a median of around six months, the model predicted ophthalmopathy. In the analysis, a 13 V-J model separated ophthalmopathy from stable hyperthyroidism.

Deletions cut 2 bases from V and 0 bases from J, with 11 bases between. Germline CDR1 and CDR2: MNHEY and SVGAGI. There are 16 residues in the CDR3. Amplification of TCR beta CDR3 regions was performed using RNA transcripts as template. HTBI primers were used for first-round RT-PCR of the TCR CDR3. TCRdb independently ran MiXCR on the multiplex PCR reads; one entry per CDR3 protein. This sample has around 350,000 distinct CDR3 sequences; roughly 19% occur once, and the top ten carry about 4%. In the case of this clonotype: Antigen: not known.

The V and J genes are TRBV6-5 and TRBJ1-5; maybe TRBD1 (5 bases). The specimen was blood. This receptor was taken from a woman aged 18-35 years with Graves' hyperthyroidism. CDR3: CASSYNQGDSNQPQHF. The CDR3 coding sequence is TGTGCCAGCAGTTACAATCAGGGCGATAGCAATCAGCCCCAGCATTTT.